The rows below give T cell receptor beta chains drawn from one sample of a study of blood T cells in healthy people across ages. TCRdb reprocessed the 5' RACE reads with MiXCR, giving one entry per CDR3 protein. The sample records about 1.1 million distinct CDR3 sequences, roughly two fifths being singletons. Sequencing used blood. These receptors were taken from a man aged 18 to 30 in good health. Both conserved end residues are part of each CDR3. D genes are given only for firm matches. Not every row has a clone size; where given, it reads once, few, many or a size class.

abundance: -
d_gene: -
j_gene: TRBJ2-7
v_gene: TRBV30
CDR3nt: TGTGCCTGGGCAAGACAGGTGGGCTACGAGCAGTACTTC
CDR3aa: CAWARQVGYEQYF

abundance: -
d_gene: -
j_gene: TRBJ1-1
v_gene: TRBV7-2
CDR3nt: TGTGCCAGCAGCGCTCCAATGGGGCTGAACACTGAAGCTTTCTTT
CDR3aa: CASSAPMGLNTEAFF

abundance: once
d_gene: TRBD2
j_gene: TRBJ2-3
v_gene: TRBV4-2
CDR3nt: TGTGCCAGCAGCCAAGATCCCTCTTCGGGGGGGTCAGATACGCAGTATTTT
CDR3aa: CASSQDPSSGGSDTQYF

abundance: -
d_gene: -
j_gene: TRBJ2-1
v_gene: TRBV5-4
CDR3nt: TGTGCCAGCAGCTTGGCCCTGCACGGGAAGGGCAATGAGCAGTTCTTC
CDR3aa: CASSLALHGKGNEQFF

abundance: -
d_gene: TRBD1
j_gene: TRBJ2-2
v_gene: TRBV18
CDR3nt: TGTGCCAGCTCACCACCGACAGGGGTAGACACCGGGGAGCTGTTTTTT
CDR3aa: CASSPPTGVDTGELFF

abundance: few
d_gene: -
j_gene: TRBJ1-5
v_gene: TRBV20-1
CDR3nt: TGCAGTGCTAGAGACGTCAGGGGTAATCAGCCCCAGCATTTT
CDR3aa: CSARDVRGNQPQHF

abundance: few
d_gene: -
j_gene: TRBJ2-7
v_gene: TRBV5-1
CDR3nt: TGCGCCAGCAGAACAGGGAAATACGAGCAGTACTTC
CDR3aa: CASRTGKYEQYF

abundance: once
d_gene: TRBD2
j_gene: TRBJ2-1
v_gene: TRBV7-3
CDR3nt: TGTGCCAGCAGCTTAATATCTAGCGGGGGGAACGACAATGAGCAGTTCTTC
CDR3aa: CASSLISSGGNDNEQFF

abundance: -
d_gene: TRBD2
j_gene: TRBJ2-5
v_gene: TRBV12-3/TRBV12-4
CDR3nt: TGTGCCAGCAGTTTCGCCGGGACTAGCCTCTACAATGAGCAGTACTTC
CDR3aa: CASSFAGTSLYNEQYF

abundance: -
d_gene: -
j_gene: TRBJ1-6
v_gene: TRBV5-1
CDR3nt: TGCGCCAGCAGCGCCAGCAGGGGAGGAACTTCACCCCTCCACTTT
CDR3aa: CASSASRGGTSPLHF

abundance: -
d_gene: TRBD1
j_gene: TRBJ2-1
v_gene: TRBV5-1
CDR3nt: TGCGCCAGCAGCTTGGCGTTCGGGGGACAGGGCTACAATGAGCAGTTCTTC
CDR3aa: CASSLAFGGQGYNEQFF

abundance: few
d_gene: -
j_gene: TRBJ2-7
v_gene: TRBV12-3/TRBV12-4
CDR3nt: TGTGCCAGCAGTGTTGGGGACCTTGGGGACGAGCAGTACTTC
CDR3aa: CASSVGDLGDEQYF

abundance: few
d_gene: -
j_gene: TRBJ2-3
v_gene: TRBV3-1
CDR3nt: TGTGCCAGCAGCCTCAGACCTCGCAGGGATACGCAGTATTTT
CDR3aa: CASSLRPRRDTQYF

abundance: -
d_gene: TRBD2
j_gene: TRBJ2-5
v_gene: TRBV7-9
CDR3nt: TGTGCCAGCAGCTTATCCCTTGCGGGGGTCGAGACCCAGTACTTC
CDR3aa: CASSLSLAGVETQYF

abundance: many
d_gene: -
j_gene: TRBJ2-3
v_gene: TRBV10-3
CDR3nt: TGTGCCATCAGTGAGACAGGAACAGATACGCAGTATTTT
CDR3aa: CAISETGTDTQYF

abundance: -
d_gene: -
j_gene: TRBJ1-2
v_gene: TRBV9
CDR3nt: TGTGCCGGCAGCGTAGCTCCCGACAGATCCTATGGCTACACCTTC
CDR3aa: CAGSVAPDRSYGYTF